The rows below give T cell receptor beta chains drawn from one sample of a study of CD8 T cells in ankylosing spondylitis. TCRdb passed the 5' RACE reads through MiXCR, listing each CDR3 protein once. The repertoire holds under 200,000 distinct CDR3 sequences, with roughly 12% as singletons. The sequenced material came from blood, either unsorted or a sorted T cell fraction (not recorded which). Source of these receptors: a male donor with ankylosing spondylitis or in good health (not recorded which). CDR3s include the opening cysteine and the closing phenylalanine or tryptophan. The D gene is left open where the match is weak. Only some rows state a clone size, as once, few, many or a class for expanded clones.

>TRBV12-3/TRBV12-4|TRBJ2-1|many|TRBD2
TGTGCCAGCAGCCCGACTAGCGGGATTTACAATGAGCAGTTTTTC
CASSPTSGIYNEQFF
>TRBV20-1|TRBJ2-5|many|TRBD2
TGCAGTGCTTCACCCAGCGGGGGAAGTTGGGAAGAGACCCAGTACTTC
CSASPSGGSWEETQYF
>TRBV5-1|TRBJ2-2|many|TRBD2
TGCGCCAGCTCTGAGACTAGCGGGAATCGGGAGCTGTTTTTT
CASSETSGNRELFF
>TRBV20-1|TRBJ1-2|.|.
TGCAGTGCTAGACAGGGGACTAACTATGGCTACACCTTC
CSARQGTNYGYTF
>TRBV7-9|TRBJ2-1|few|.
TGTGCCAGCAGCGCCGCCGGGCCCGAGCAGTTCTTC
CASSAAGPEQFF
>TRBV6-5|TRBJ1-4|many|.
TGTGCCAGCAGTTCCCAAGGAACCCTCGCCACAGGTCTATTTGAAAAACTGTTTTTT
CASSSQGTLATGLFEKLFF
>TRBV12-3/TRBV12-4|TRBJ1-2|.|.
TGTGCCAGCAGTACTACCCGCAGGGCCTATGGCTACACCTTC
CASSTTRRAYGYTF
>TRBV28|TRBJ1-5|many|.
TGTGCCAGCAGTTTCTTCGGGAATCAGCCCCAGCATTTT
CASSFFGNQPQHF
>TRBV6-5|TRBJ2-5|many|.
TGTGCCAGCAGTTACTCCATAGGGGAGGATAGCGGACCCCAAGAGACCCAGTACTTC
CASSYSIGEDSGPQETQYF
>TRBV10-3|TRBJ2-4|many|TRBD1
TGTGCCATCAGTGATTTGGGACAGGGGGTAGACATTCAGTACTTC
CAISDLGQGVDIQYF
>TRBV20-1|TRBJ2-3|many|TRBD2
TGCAGTGCCAGGACTAGCGGGGCCATCAACGGTACGCAGTATTTT
CSARTSGAINGTQYF
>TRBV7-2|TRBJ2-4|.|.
TGTGCCAGCAGCTTAGAAGCCAGGGCAAATGACATTCAGTACTTC
CASSLEARANDIQYF
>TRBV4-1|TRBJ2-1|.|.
TGCGCCAGCAGCCAAGTTGCCCCCTCCTACAATGAGCAGTTCTTC
CASSQVAPSYNEQFF
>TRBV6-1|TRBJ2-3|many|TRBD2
TGTGCCAGCCTCCCTAGCGGGGGGTTCACAGATACGCAGTATTTT
CASLPSGGFTDTQYF
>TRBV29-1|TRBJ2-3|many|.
TGCAGCGGGTCCTCTACAGATACGCAGTATTTT
CSGSSTDTQYF
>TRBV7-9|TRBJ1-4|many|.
TGTGCCAGCAGCTTGGGCAGTGAAAAACTGTTTTTT
CASSLGSEKLFF
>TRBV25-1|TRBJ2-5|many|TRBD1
TGTGCCAGCGGAACCTCAGGGGGCCCGTACCAAGAGACCCAGTACTTC
CASGTSGGPYQETQYF
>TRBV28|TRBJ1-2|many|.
TGTGCCAGCCACGCCCCGTTGAAGGGCTACACCTTC
CASHAPLKGYTF
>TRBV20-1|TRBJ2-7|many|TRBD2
TGCAGTGCTAGAGATCTAGCGGGGGAACCCTACGAGCAGTACTTC
CSARDLAGEPYEQYF
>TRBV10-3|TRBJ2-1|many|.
TGTGCCATCAGGGCGGACAGGGAGGGCAATGAGCAGTTCTTC
CAIRADREGNEQFF
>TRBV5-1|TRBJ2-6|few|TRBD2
TGCGCCAGCAGCCCCGCTGGACTAGCGGGGGTCTCTGGGGCCAACGTCCTGACTTTC
CASSPAGLAGVSGANVLTF
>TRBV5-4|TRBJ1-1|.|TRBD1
TGTGCCAGCAAGGCCGGACAGGGGGCCACTGAAGCTTTCTTT
CASKAGQGATEAFF
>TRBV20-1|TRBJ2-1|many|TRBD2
TGCAGTGCTAGAGATAGGGCTAGCGGGGCCTTCTACAATGAGCAGTTCTTC
CSARDRASGAFYNEQFF
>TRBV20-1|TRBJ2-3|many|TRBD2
TGCAGTGCTAGAATTCACCGACCTAGCGGTTCTTACTCCACAGATACGCAGTATTTT
CSARIHRPSGSYSTDTQYF
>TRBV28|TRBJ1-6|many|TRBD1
TGTGCCAGCAGTTTTTCGACGACAGGGGGGACCTATAATTCACCCCTCCACTTT
CASSFSTTGGTYNSPLHF
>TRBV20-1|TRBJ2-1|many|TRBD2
TGCAGTGCTAGAGATATAGTGAGAGGGACTAGCGGAATAAACAATGAGCAGTTCTTC
CSARDIVRGTSGINNEQFF
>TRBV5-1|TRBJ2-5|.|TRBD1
TGCGCCAGCAGCACAGAGACAGGGCGGCGAACCCAGTACTTC
CASSTETGRRTQYF
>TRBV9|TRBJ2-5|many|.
TGTGCCAGCAGCGTAGATTCCGGCCCCCAAGAGACCCAGTACTTC
CASSVDSGPQETQYF
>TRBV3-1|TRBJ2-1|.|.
TGTGCCAGCAGCCAAGATAGGACTTTTAATGAGCAGTTCTTC
CASSQDRTFNEQFF
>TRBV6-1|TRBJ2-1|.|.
TGTGCCAGCAGAGAGGCATATCTAGCCCCCGATGAGCAGTTCTTC
CASREAYLAPDEQFF
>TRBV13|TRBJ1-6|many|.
TGTGCCAGCAGCTCCTACAGGAGTAATTCACCCCTCCACTTT
CASSSYRSNSPLHF
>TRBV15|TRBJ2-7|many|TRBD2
TGTGCCACCAGCAGAGATACGCGGGTAAAGCGGGGGAGCTCCTACGAGCAGTACTTC
CATSRDTRVKRGSSYEQYF
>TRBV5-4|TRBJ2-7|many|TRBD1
TGTGCCAGCAGTCCGACAGGGGGCACCTCCTACGAGCAGTACTTC
CASSPTGGTSYEQYF
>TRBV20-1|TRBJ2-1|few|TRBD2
TGCAGTGCTAGCCCTCTTGGGCTAGCGGGAGGGCCGTCTCTACATGAGCAGTTCTTC
CSASPLGLAGGPSLHEQFF
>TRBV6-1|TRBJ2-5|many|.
TGTGCCAGCAGCTTCACCGGGCCCAGGGATGGAGAGACCCAGTACTTC
CASSFTGPRDGETQYF
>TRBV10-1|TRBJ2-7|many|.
TGCGCCAGCAGCGCCCAAGCGGCTTACGAGCAGTACTTC
CASSAQAAYEQYF
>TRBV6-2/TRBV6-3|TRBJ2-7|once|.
TGTGCCAGCAGTTACTCGGTATCTGAGCAGTACTTC
CASSYSVSEQYF
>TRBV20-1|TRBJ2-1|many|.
TGCAGTGCTACCTTAGCCAATGAGCAGTTCTTC
CSATLANEQFF
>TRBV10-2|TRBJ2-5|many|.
TGCGCCAGCAGTGAGCCGAGACTCCCGGAGACCCAGTACTTC
CASSEPRLPETQYF
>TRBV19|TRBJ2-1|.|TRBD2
TGTGCCAGTAGTATCTCGCGGGGGGGCTTGGATGAGCAGTTCTTC
CASSISRGGLDEQFF
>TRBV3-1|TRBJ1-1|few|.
TGTGCCAGCAGCCAAAACCGTCCCAGGGGAAGCGCTGAAGCTTTCTTT
CASSQNRPRGSAEAFF
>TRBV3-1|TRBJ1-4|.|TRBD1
TGTGCCAGCAGCCAAGTCTGGGACAGGGGCCGCGAAAAACTGTTTTTT
CASSQVWDRGREKLFF
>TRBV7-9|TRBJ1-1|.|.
TGTGCCAGCAGCCTAGCAGGGAAGGTTACTGAAGCTTTCTTT
CASSLAGKVTEAFF
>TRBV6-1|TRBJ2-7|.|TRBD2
TGTGCCAGCAGTCCCCTAGCGGGCCCTTACGAGCAGTACTTC
CASSPLAGPYEQYF
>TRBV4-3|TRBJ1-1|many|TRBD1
TGCGCCAGCAGCCAAGAAGGGACAGGGGTCGAAGCTTTCTTT
CASSQEGTGVEAFF
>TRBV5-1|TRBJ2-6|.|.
TGCGCCAGCAGCTTGATGGGAGCTGGGGCCAACGTCCTGACTTTC
CASSLMGAGANVLTF